This T cell receptor beta chain was found in a study of neurological immune-mediated disorders. The time point: longitudinal time-point 1 (baseline). The unsorted libraries were produced from 2 million PBMCs held at -80 C. From the 5' RACE reads, TCRdb called clonotypes with MiXCR, one entry per CDR3 protein. The sample includes fewer than 90,000 distinct CDR3 sequences, roughly 10% of them seen just once. In this sample, this clonotype turned up many times. Germline V gene lookup returns CDR1 MGHRA and CDR2 YSYEKL. The CDR3 sequence is 17 residues long. Trimming pared 0 bases from V and 0 bases from J, leaving 12 bases between.

The TCR sequence derives from a young man in good health. Sequenced sample: PBMCs. This chain uses TRBV4-1 with TRBJ1-3; D ambiguous. The CDR3 reads CASSQESVAVSGNTIYF. CDR3 sequence (DNA): TGCGCCAGCAGCCAAGAGTCGGTGGCAGTCTCTGGAAACACCATATATTTT.